This T cell receptor (beta chain) was captured in a study of blood T cell repertoires in COVID-19. As processed by the authors: The authors estimated nucleated cell counts from reference gene primer amplification. Method: immunoSEQ multiplex PCR; TCRdb's copy keeps in-frame clones and lacks some. Clone size and V and J calls were adopted from that table, with D and trimming inferred from the DNA. The sample holds 160,000 or so clones; approximately 88% are singletons and the top ten take about 3%. The TCR was taken from a man between 60 and 75 years old with acute or convalescent COVID-19. Sample: peripheral blood.

DNA of the CDR3: TGCGCCAGCACCCCCGGCGGCGTCGGTAGCTCCTACGAGCAGTACTTC. Amino acid sequence: CASTPGGVGSSYEQYF. The chain is built from TRBV5-1 and TRBJ2-7; no definite D call. V was clipped by 6 bases and J by 0 bases, with 19 bases between them. Germline V lookup: CDR1 SGHRS, CDR2 YFSETQ. The CDR3 has 16 residues.